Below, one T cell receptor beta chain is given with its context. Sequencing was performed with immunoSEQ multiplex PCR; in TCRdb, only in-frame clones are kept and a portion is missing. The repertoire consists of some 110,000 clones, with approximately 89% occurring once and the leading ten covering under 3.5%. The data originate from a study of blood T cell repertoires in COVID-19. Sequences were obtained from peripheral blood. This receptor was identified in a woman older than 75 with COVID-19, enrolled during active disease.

DNA of the CDR3: TGTGCCAGCAGTTCACCAGGGGGGACCCGCGAGCAGTACTTC. It yields the protein CASSSPGGTREQYF. This rearrangement joins TRBV28 to TRBJ2-7; a possible D gene is TRBD1 (7 bases). V lost 4 bases to trimming and J lost 6 bases, with 16 bases between them. This CDR3 has 14 amino acids. Germline V gene lookup returns CDR1 MDHEN and CDR2 SYDVKM.